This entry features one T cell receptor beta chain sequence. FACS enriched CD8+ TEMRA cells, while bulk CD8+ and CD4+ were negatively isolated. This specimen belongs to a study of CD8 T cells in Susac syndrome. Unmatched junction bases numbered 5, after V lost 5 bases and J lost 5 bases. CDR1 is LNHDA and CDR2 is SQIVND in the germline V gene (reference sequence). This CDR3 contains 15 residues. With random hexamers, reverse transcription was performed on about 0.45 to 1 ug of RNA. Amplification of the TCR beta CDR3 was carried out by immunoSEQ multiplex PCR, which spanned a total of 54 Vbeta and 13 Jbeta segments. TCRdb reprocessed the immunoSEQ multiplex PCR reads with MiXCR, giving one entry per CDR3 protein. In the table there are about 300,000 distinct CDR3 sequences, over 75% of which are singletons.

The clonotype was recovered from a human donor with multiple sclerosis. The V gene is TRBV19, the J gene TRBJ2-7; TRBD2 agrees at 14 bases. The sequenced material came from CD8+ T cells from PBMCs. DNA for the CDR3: TGTGCCAGTAGTGCCGGGACTAGCGGGAGTAACGAGCAGTACTTC. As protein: CASSAGTSGSNEQYF.